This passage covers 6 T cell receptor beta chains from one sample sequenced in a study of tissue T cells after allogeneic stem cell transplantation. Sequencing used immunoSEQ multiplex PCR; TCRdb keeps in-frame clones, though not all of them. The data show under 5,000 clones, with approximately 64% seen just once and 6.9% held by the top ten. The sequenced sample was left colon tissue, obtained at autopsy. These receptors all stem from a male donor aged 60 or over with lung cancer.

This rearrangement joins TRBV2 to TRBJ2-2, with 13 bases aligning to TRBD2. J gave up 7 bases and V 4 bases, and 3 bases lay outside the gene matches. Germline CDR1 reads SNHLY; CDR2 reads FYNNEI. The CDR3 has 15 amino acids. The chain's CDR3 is CASSGTSGSNGELFF. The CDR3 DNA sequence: TGTGCCAGCAGTGGGACTAGCGGGAGTAACGGGGAGCTGTTTTTT.

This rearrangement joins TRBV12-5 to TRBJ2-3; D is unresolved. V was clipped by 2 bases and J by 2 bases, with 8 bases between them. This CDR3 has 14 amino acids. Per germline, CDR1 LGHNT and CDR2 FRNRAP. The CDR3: CASGLIQLTDTQYF. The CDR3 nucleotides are TGTGCTAGTGGTTTGATACAGCTCACAGATACGCAGTATTTT.

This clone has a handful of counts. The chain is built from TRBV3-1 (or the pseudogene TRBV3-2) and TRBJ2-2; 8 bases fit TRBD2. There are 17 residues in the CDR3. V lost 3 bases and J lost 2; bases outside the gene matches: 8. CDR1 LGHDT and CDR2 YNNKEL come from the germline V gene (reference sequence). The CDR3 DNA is TGTGCCAGCAGCCAGTCGGGACTAGGGGGTAACACCGGGGAGCTGTTTTTT. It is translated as CASSQSGLGGNTGELFF.

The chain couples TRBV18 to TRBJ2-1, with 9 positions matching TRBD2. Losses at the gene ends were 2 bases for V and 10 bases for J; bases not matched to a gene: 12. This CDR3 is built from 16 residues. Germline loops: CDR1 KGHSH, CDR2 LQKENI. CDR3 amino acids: CASSPSAGGPTGEQFF. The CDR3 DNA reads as TGTGCCAGCTCACCATCGGCGGGAGGGCCGACCGGCGAGCAGTTCTTC. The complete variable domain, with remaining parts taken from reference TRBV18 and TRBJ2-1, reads NAGVMQNPRHLVRRRGQEARLRCSPMKGHSHVYWYRQLPEEGLKFMVYLQKENIIDESGMPKERFSAEFPKEGPSILRIQQVVRGDSAAYFCASSPSAGGPTGEQFFGPGTRLTVL.

CDR3 nucleotide sequence: TGTGCGGCGGGGGGAGGCGGCAATCAGCCCCAGCATTTT. It yields the protein CAAGGGGNQPQHF. The rearrangement joins TRBV19 to TRBJ1-5, with D perhaps TRBD1 (5 bases). The CDR3 contains 13 residues. CDR1 is LNHDA and CDR2 is SQIVND in the germline V gene (reference sequence).

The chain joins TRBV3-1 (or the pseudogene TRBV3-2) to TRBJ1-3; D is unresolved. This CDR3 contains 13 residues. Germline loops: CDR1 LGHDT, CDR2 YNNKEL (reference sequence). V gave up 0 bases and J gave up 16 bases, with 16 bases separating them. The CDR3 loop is CASSQEHHRAPYF. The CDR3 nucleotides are TGTGCCAGCAGCCAAGAACACCATCGGGCCCCGTATTTT.